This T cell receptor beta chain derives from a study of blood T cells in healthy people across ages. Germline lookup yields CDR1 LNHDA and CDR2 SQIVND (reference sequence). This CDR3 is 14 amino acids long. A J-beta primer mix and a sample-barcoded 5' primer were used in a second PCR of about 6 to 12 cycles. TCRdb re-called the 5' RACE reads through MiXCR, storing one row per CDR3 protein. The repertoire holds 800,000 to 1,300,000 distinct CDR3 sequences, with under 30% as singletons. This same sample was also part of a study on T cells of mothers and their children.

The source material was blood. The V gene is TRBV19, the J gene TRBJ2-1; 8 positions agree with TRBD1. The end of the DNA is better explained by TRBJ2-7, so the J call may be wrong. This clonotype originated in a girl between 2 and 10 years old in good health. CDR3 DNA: TGTGCCAGTAGCTATCAGGGGGCCGGGTACGAGCAGTACTTC. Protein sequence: CASSYQGAGYEQYF.